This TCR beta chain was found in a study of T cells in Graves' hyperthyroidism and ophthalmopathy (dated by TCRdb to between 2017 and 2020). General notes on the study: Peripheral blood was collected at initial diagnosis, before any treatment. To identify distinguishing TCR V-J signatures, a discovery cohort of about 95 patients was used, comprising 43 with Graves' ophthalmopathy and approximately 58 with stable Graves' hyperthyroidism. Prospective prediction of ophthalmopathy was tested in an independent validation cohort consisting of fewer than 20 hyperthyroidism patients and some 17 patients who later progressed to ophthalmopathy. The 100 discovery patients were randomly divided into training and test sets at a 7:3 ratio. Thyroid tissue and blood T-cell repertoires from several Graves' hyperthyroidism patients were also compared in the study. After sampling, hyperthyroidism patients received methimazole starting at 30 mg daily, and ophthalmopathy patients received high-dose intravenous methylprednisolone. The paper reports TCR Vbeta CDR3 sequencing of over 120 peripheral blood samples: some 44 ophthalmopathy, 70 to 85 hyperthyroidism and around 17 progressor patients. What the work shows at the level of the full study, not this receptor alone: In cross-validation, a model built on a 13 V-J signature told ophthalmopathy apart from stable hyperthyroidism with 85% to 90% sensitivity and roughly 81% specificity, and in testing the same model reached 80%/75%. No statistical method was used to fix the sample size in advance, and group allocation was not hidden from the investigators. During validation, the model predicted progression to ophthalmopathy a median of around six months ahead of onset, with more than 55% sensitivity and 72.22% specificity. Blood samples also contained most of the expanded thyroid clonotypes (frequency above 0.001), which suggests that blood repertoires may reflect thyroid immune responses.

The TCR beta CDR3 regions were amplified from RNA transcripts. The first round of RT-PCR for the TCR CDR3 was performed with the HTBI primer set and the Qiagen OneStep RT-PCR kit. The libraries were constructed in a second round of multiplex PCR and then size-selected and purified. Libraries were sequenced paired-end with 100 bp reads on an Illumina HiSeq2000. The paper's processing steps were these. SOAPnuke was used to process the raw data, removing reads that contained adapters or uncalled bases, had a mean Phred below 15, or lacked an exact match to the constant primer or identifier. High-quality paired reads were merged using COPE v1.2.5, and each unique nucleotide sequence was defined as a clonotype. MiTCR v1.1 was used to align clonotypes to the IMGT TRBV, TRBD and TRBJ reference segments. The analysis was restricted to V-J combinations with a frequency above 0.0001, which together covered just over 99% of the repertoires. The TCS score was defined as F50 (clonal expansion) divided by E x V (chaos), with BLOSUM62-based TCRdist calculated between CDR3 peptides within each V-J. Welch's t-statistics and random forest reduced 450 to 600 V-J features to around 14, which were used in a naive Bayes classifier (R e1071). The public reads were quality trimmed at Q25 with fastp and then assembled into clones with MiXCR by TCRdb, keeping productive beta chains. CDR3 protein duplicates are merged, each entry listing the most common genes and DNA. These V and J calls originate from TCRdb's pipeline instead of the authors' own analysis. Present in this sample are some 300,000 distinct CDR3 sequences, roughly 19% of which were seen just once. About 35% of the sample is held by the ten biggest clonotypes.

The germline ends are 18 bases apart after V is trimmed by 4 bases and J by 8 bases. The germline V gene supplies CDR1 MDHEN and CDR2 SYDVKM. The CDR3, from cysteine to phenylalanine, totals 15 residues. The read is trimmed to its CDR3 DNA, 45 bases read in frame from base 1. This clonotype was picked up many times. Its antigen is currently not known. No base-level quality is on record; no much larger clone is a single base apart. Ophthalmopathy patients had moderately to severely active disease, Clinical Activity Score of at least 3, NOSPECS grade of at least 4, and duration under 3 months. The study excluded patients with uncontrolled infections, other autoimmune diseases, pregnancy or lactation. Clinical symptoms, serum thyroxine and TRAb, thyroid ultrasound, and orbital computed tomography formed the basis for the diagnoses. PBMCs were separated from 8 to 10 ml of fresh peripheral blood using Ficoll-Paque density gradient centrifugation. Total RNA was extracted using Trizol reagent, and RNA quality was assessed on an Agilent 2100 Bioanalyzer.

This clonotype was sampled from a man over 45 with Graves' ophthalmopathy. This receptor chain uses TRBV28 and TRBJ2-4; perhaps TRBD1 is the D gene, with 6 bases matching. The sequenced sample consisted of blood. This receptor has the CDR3 CASSSPGAGEDIQYF. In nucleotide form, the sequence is TGTGCCAGCAGTTCCCCCGGGGCAGGGGAAGACATTCAGTACTTC. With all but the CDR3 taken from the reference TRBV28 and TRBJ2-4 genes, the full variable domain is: DVKVTQSSRYLVKRTGEKVFLECVQDMDHENMFWYRQDPGLGLRLIYFSYDVKMKEKGDIPEGYSVSREKKERFSLILESASTNQTSMYLCASSSPGAGEDIQYFGAGTRLSVL.